The TCR beta chain described here comes from a study of shared clonotypes between healthy human individuals. Assay used: immunoSEQ multiplex PCR; TCRdb lists only in-frame clones, some missing. The table includes more than 1 million clones, approximately 80% detected once. CDR1 and CDR2 from the germline V gene are SQVTM and ANQGSEA. J lost 7 bases, V lost 0 bases, and 9 bases had no gene match. This CDR3 has 15 residues. The sequenced sample consisted of memory CD4+ T cells from PBMCs. Subset denoted: CD45RA-negative fraction. This clonotype originated in a man aged 18 to 30 in good health. Some clones in this sample may be carry-over from other donors' samples. V and J are TRBV29-1 and TRBJ2-1; 7 nucleotides agree with TRBD2. CDR3 DNA sequence: TGCAGCGTTGAAGATCTGGGCGGGAGAAGGAATGAGCAGTTCTTC. Residues: CSVEDLGGRRNEQFF.